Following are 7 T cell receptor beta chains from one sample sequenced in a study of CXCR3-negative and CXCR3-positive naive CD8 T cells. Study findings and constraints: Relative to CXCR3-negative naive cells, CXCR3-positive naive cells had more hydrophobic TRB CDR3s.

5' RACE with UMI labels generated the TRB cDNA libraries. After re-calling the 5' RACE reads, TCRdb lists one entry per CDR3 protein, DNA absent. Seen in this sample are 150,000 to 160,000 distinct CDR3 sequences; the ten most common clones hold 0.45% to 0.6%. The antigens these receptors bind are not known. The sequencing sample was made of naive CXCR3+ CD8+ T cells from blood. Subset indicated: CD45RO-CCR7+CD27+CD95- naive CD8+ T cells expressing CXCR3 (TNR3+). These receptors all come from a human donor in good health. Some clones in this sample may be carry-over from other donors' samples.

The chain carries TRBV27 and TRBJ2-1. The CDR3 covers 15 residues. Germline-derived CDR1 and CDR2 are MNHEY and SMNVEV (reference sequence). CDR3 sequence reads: CASSRSGISYNEQFF.

CDR3 protein: CASSLSQRRANEQFF. The rearrangement joins TRBV5-1 to TRBJ2-1; the TCRdb call, TRBD2, lacks DNA for checking. There are 15 residues in the CDR3. Germline assignment: CDR1 SGHRS and CDR2 YFSETQ. Full variable domain (remainder filled in from reference TRBV5-1 and TRBJ2-1): KAGVTQTPRYLIKTRGQQVTLSCSPISGHRSVSWYQQTPGQGLQFLFEYFSETQRNKGNFPGRFSGRQFSNSRSEMNVSTLELGDSALYLCASSLSQRRANEQFFGPGTRLTVL.

CDR3 region: CSVLGLAARPYEQYF. This rearrangement joins TRBV29-1 to TRBJ2-7; no DNA is available, so the TRBD2 call from TCRdb remains unchecked. This CDR3 has 15 residues. Germline CDR1 and CDR2: SQVTM and ANQGSEA.

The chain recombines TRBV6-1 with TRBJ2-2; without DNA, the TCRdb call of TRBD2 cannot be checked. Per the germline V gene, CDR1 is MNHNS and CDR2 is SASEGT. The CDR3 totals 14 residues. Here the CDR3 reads CASRVGAYTGELFF.

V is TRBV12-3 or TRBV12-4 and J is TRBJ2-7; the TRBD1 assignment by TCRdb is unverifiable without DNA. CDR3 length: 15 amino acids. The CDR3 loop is CASSFLDESGGEQYF.

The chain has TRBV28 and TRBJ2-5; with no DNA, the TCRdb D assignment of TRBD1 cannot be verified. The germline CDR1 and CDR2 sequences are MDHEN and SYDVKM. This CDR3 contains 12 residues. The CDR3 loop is CASSTGTSTQYF.

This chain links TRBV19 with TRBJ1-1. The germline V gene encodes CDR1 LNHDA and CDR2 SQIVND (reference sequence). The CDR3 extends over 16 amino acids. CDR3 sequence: CASSKTTETMNTEAFF. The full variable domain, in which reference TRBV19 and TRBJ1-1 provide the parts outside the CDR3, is DGGITQSPKYLFRKEGQNVTLSCEQNLNHDAMYWYRQDPGQGLRLIYYSQIVNDFQKGDIAEGYSVSREKKESFPLTVTSAQKNPTAFYLCASSKTTETMNTEAFFGQGTRLTVV.